Included here is one T cell receptor (beta chain) sequence, with context. Time point of the sample: pre-sensitization, week 0. Sample treatment: therapeutic diphenylcyclopropenone sensitization with weekly scalp DPC. Ahead of applying each patch test, blood was sampled. The sample comes from a study of human T cells and chemical hapten exposure. Study-wide context: While the approximately 25-week study was under way, patients received diphenylcyclopropenone on the scalp every week.

The CDR3 is 13 residues long. The V and J ends lost 8 bases and 3 bases, in that order; junction bases with no gene match: 2. CDR1 and CDR2 (germline): MNHNS, SASEGT. Methods used by the authors: Per-sample TCR counts ranged from about 20,000 to 700,000, median around 96,000. TCRdb reprocessed the RACE reads with MiXCR, giving one entry per CDR3 protein. What appears here as the V and J calls and clone size reflects TCRdb's work, not the paper's. The sample lists 180,000 or so distinct CDR3 sequences; almost 30% were seen once. Sequences were derived from whole blood, sampled in connection with sensitization to the hapten diphenylcyclopropenone (DPC). J is TRBJ2-2 and V is TRBV6-1, with TRBD1 matching 8 bases. This TCR was sampled from a woman aged 25 to 45 with alopecia areata. Some clones in this sample may be carry-over from other donors' samples. The CDR3 is CASADRDTGELFF. CDR3 nucleotide sequence: TGTGCCAGCGCGGACAGGGACACCGGGGAGCTGTTTTTT.